The clone carrying this T cell receptor beta chain was detected many times. The trim removed 10 bases at V and 6 bases at J, leaving 12 bases unmatched. Per the germline V gene, CDR1 is SNHLY and CDR2 is FYNNEI. The CDR3 totals 13 residues. The data derive from a study of Graves' ophthalmopathy and Graves' hyperthyroidism. The sequenced template was RNA, covering the TCR beta CDR3 region. Second-round multiplex PCR followed a first-round RT-PCR using HTBI primers. Via MiXCR, TCRdb re-called the multiplex PCR reads, giving one row per CDR3 protein. The data contain 600,000 to 700,000 distinct CDR3 sequences, over 40% of them singletons.

V gene TRBV2 combines with J gene TRBJ2-7; 7 bases align to TRBD1. The clonotype was recovered from an adult man with Graves' ophthalmopathy. The material sequenced was peripheral blood. CDR3 coding DNA: TGTGCCACCGACAGGGCCGTAACGGGCGAGCAGTACTTC. Translation gives CATDRAVTGEQYF.